These 15 T cell receptor beta chains were all obtained from the same sample, sequenced in a study of OX40 agonist ivuxolimab in advanced cancers. TCRdb's table, derived via immunoSEQ multiplex PCR, lists solely in-frame clones and lacks some. The data show over 100,000 clones, approximately 94% seen once. This specimen consisted of CD4+ or CD8+ T cells sorted from blood, obtained in a trial of the OX40 agonist ivuxolimab. All receptors come from an adult with an advanced solid tumor such as melanoma, head and neck, liver or kidney cancer.

The CDR3 region is CASSVDSPLHF. DNA for the CDR3: TGTGCCAGCAGCGTGGATTCACCCCTCCACTTT. This rearrangement joins TRBV9 to TRBJ1-6; D remains unclear. The germline CDR1 and CDR2 sequences are SGDLS and YYNGEE. This CDR3 comprises 11 residues. Trimming removed 2 bases from V and 8 bases from J, with 2 bases in between. Drawing the rest from reference TRBV9 and TRBJ1-6, the complete variable domain is DSGVTQTPKHLITATGQRVTLRCSPRSGDLSVYWYQQSLDQGLQFLIQYYNGEERAKGNILERFSAQQFPDLHSELNLSSLELGDSALYFCASSVDSPLHFGNGTRLTVT.

This clone has only a few counts. The V call is TRBV6-5, the J call TRBJ1-6; D remains unclear. Trimming removed 0 bases at V and 9 bases at J, with 12 bases between. Germline CDR1 MNHEY, CDR2 SVGAGI. The CDR3 is made up of 15 amino acids. CDR3 coding DNA: TGTGCCAGCAGTTACTCTGGTGTTGGGAGTTCACCCCTCCACTTT. Translating it yields CASSYSGVGSSPLHF.

This sequence joins TRBV9 and TRBJ2-1; D is undetermined. CDR1 is SGDLS and CDR2 is YYNGEE in the germline V gene. The CDR3 sequence is 15 residues long. Trimming left V 0 bases short and J 2 bases short, with 9 bases between. Here the CDR3 reads CASSVASRTYNEQFF. The CDR3 nucleotides read TGTGCCAGCAGCGTAGCATCCAGGACCTACAATGAGCAGTTCTTC.

The chain has TRBV11-2 and TRBJ2-3; tentative D call: TRBD2 (7 bases). The CDR3 has 15 amino acids. V shed 1 base and J shed 3 bases, with 11 bases lying between them. The germline V gene encodes CDR1 SGHAT and CDR2 FQNNGV. The DNA for the CDR3 is TGTGCCAGCAGCTTAGCCAGGGGAGGGACAGATACGCAGTATTTT. This gives the protein CASSLARGGTDTQYF.

The chain has TRBV4-3 and TRBJ1-1; unclear D gene. The CDR3 extends over 14 amino acids. In germline, CDR1 is LGHNA, CDR2 YSLEER. The germline V and J ends were trimmed by 5 bases and 1 base, with 11 bases remaining between them. CDR3 nucleotide sequence: TGCGCCAGCAGCAATTTGGACGGGAACACTGAAGCTTTCTTT. Its translation: CASSNLDGNTEAFF.

The chain is built from TRBV6-1 and TRBJ1-2; D gene ambiguous. CDR1 is MNHNS and CDR2 is SASEGT in the germline V gene. This CDR3 is 13 amino acids long. V was clipped by 7 bases and J by 4 bases, with 13 bases between them. CDR3 region: CASKKEQFYGYTF. CDR3 bases: TGTGCCAGCAAGAAAGAGCAATTCTATGGCTACACCTTC.

The chain links TRBV6-5 to TRBJ1-1; 7 positions agree with TRBD1. This CDR3 is 14 amino acids long. CDR1 and CDR2 from the germline V gene are MNHEY and SVGAGI. V was clipped by 5 bases and J by 1 base; unmatched bases: 4. This CDR3 reads CASSARQGNTEAFF. In DNA form, the CDR3 reads TGTGCCAGCAGTGCTCGACAGGGGAACACTGAAGCTTTCTTT.

Comments on this clone: The sample holds other DNA sequences that translate to the same CDR3. The chain couples TRBV5-4 to TRBJ2-5; weak D call: TRBD2 (6 bases). Germline V gives CDR1 SGHNT, CDR2 YYREEE (reference sequence). Trimming left V 7 bases short and J 1 base short, with 8 bases between. This CDR3 region has 12 residues. The CDR3 spells CASGGSQETQYF. The CDR3, as DNA: TGTGCCAGCGGGGGGTCCCAAGAGACCCAGTACTTC.

The chain employs TRBV18 and TRBJ2-7, with 7 nucleotides matching TRBD2. This CDR3 spans 17 amino acids. Germline CDR1 KGHSH, CDR2 LQKENI. The J segment lost 1 base and the V segment lost 2 bases, leaving 11 bases of the junction unmatched. CDR3: CASSPVASGSTSYEQYF. The DNA for the CDR3 is TGTGCCAGCTCACCAGTGGCTAGCGGTTCGACTTCCTACGAGCAGTACTTC.

The chain recombines TRBV29-1 with TRBJ1-1, with unresolved D. The CDR3 sequence is 11 residues long. V was cut by 6 bases and J by 6 bases, with 11 bases left in between. Looked up from germline, CDR1 is SQVTM and CDR2 is ANQGSEA. The DNA of the CDR3 is TGCAGCGTACGGAAGATCGCTGAAGCTTTCTTT. Residues: CSVRKIAEAFF.

This sequence joins TRBV29-1 and TRBJ1-2; the match to TRBD1 covers 10 bases. Germline assignment: CDR1 SQVTM and CDR2 ANQGSEA. After removal of 5 bases from V and 7 bases from J, the junction contained 7 bases not matched to a gene. This CDR3 comprises 13 residues. The CDR3 reads CSVIPGQGFGYTF. The CDR3 region has the DNA TGCAGCGTTATCCCGGGACAGGGGTTTGGCTACACCTTC.

This clone appeared once. The J gene is TRBJ2-3, the V gene TRBV9, with D possibly being TRBD1 (6 bases). The germline CDR1 and CDR2 sequences are SGDLS and YYNGEE. CDR3 size: 14 residues. Trimming shortened V by 3 bases and J by 2 bases, and 10 bases separated the two germline ends. DNA of the CDR3: TGTGCCAGCAGCGGACAGGTTTCCACAGATACGCAGTATTTT. Translation: CASSGQVSTDTQYF.

This clone was counted once. Other nucleotide sequences in the sample specify the same CDR3. The rearrangement joins TRBV7-2 to TRBJ2-7; a possible D gene is TRBD2 (5 bases). This CDR3 is 11 amino acids long. Per germline, CDR1 SGHTA and CDR2 FQGNSA. The germline V and J ends were trimmed by 5 bases and 4 bases, with 6 bases remaining between them. CDR3 in DNA: TGTGCCAGCAGCCGGGGATACGAGCAGTACTTC. It is translated as CASSRGYEQYF.

The chain recombines TRBV10-1 with TRBJ2-7; D gene ambiguous. The germline CDR1 and CDR2 sequences are WNHNN and SYGVQD (reference sequence). The CDR3 has 14 amino acids. The germline V and J ends were trimmed by 6 bases and 1 base, with 13 bases remaining between them. The CDR3 is CASSPVVPSYEQYF. Here the CDR3 DNA reads TGCGCCAGCAGCCCCGTGGTACCTTCCTACGAGCAGTACTTC.

The chain employs TRBV11-3 and TRBJ2-1; D may match TRBD1 or TRBD2 (5 bases each). Trimming cost V 0 bases and J 6 bases, with 9 bases left between them. The CDR3 is made up of 14 amino acids. Germline V lookup: CDR1 SGHNT, CDR2 YENEEA. The CDR3 DNA follows: TGTGCCAGCAGCTTAGAGGCAGGGACCAATGAGCAGTTCTTC. This encodes CASSLEAGTNEQFF.